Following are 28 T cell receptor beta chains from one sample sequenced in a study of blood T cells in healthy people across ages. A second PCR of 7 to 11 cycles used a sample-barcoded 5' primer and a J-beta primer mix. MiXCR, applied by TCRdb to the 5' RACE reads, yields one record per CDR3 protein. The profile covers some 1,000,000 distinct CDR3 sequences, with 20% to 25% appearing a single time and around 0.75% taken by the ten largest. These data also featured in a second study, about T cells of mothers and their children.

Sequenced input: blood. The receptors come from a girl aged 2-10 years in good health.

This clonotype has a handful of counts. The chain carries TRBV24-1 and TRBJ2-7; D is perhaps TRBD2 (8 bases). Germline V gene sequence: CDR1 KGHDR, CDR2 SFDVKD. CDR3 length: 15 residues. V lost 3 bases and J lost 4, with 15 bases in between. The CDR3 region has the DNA TGTGCCACCAGTGATCCGGGAGGGGGCTCTTACGAGCAGTACTTC. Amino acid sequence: CATSDPGGGSYEQYF.

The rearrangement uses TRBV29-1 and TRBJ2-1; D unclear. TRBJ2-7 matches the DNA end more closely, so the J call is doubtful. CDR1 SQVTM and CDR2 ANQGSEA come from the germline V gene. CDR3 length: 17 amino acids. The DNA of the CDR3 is TGCAGCGTGTCAGAACTCCCCCGGGCGCAGTCGTCCTACGAGCAGTACTTC. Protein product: CSVSELPRAQSSYEQYF.

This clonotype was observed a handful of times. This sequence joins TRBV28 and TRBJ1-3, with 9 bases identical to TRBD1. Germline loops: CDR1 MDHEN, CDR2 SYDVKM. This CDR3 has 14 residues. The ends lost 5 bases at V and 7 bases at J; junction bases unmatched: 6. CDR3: CASSTGQGRNTIYF. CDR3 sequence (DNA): TGTGCCAGCAGTACCGGACAGGGGAGGAACACCATATATTTT. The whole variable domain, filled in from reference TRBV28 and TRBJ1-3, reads DVKVTQSSRYLVKRTGEKVFLECVQDMDHENMFWYRQDPGLGLRLIYFSYDVKMKEKGDIPEGYSVSREKKERFSLILESASTNQTSMYLCASSTGQGRNTIYFGEGSWLTVV.

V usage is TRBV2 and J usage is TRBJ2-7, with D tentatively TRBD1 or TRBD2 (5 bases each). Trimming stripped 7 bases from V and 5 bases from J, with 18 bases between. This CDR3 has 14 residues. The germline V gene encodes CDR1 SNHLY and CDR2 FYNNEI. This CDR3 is CASNEGKLVDEQYF. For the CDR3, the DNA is TGTGCCAGCAACGAGGGGAAATTGGTGGACGAGCAGTACTTC.

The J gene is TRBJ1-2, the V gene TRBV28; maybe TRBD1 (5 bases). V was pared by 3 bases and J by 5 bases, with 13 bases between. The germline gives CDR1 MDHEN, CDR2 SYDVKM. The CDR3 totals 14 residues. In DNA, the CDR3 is TGTGCCAGCAGTTTTTTCCGGGGGGTATATGGCTACACCTTC. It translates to CASSFFRGVYGYTF.

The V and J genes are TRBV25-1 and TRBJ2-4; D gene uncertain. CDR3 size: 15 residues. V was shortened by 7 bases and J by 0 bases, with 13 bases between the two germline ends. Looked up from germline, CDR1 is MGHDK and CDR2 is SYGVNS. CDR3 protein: CASTDEREAKNIQYF. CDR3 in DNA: TGTGCCAGCACTGACGAAAGAGAAGCCAAAAACATTCAGTACTTC. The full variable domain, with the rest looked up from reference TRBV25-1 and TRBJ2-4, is EADIYQTPRYLVIGTGKKITLECSQTMGHDKMYWYQQDPGMELHLIHYSYGVNSTEKGDLSSESTVSRIRTEHFPLTLESARPSHTSQYLCASTDEREAKNIQYFGAGTRLSVL.

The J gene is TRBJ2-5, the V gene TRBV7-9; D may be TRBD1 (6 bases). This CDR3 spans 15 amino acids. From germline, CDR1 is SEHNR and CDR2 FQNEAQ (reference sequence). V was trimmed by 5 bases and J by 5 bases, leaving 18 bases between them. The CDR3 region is CASSPGGTQVETQYF. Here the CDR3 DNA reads TGTGCCAGCAGCCCTGGGGGCACCCAGGTGGAGACCCAGTACTTC.

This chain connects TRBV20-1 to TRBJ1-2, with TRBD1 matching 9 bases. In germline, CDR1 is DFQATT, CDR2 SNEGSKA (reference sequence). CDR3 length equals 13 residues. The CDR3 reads CSPKGQGRFGYTF. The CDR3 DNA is TGCAGCCCTAAGGGACAGGGCCGGTTTGGCTACACCTTC.

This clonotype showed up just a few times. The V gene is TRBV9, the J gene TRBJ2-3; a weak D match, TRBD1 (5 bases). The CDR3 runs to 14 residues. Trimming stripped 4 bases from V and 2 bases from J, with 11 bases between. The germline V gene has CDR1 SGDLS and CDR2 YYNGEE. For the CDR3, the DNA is TGTGCCAGCAGCCAGGGCACACCCACAGATACGCAGTATTTT. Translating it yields CASSQGTPTDTQYF.

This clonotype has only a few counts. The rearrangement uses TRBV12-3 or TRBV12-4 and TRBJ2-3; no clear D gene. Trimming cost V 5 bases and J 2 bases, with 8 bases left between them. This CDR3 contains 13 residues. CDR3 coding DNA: TGTGCCAGCAGTAAAAGTATCACAGATACGCAGTATTTT. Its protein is CASSKSITDTQYF.

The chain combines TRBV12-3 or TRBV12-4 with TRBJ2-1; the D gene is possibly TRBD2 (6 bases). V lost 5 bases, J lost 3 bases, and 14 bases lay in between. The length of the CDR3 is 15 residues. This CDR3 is CASSAAAGLYNEQFF. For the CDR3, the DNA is TGTGCCAGCAGTGCCGCGGCGGGGCTCTACAATGAGCAGTTCTTC.

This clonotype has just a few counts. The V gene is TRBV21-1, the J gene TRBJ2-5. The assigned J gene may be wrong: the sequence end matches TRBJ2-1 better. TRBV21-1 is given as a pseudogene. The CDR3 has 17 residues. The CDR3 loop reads CASSKANPQRGYNEQFF. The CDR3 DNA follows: TGTGCCAGCAGCAAAGCGAACCCACAAAGAGGTTACAATGAGCAGTTCTTC.

The CDR3 region has the DNA TGTGCCAGCAGCTTAGCTTTCCTAGGATCCGGGGAGCTGTTTTTT. This translates into CASSLAFLGSGELFF. The V call is TRBV7-2, the J call TRBJ2-2; D unresolved. Germline V lookup: CDR1 SGHTA, CDR2 FQGNSA. The CDR3 totals 15 residues. Between the trimmed V and J ends, which lost 0 bases and 6 bases, there was a span of 11 bases.

The CDR3 region has the DNA TGCAGTGCAAGGACTAGCGGGCTCCAAGAGACCCAGTACTTC. Its translation is CSARTSGLQETQYF. The chain has TRBV20-1 and TRBJ2-5; 11 bases map to TRBD2. From germline, CDR1 is DFQATT and CDR2 SNEGSKA (reference sequence). V shed 6 bases and J 1 base; nucleotides not matched to a gene: 4. The CDR3 runs to 14 residues.

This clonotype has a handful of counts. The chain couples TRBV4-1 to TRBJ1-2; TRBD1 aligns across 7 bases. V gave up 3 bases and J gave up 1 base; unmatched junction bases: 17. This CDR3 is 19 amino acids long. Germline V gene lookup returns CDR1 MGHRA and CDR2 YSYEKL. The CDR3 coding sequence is TGCGCCAGCAGCCAGAAGATGTGGGACAGTAACATTCTTAACTATGGCTACACCTTC. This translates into CASSQKMWDSNILNYGYTF.

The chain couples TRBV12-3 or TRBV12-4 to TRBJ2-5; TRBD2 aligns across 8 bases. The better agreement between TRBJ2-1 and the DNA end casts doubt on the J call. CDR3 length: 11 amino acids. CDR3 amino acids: CASNIAGEQFF. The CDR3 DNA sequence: TGTGCCAGCAACATAGCGGGGGAGCAGTTCTTC.

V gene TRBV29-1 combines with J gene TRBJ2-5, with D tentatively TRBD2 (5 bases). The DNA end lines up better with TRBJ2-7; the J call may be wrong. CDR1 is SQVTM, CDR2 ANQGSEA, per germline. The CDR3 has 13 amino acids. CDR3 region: CSVRDKLAYEQYF. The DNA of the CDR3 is TGCAGCGTTAGGGATAAACTAGCCTACGAGCAGTACTTC.

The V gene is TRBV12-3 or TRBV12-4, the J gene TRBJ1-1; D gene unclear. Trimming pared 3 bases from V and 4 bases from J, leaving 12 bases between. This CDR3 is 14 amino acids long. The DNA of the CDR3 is TGTGCCAGCAGTTTTCCGGGGAGCGGCACTGAAGCTTTCTTT. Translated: CASSFPGSGTEAFF.

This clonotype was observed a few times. CDR3 in amino acids: CASGRGTTNTGELFF. In DNA form, the CDR3 reads TGTGCCTCCGGGAGGGGGACAACAAACACCGGGGAGCTGTTTTTT. The V and J genes are TRBV2 and TRBJ2-2, with 8 bases lining up with TRBD2. Germline V gene lookup returns CDR1 SNHLY and CDR2 FYNNEI. The CDR3 contains 15 residues. V dropped 11 bases and J dropped 2; count of bases not matched to a gene: 10.

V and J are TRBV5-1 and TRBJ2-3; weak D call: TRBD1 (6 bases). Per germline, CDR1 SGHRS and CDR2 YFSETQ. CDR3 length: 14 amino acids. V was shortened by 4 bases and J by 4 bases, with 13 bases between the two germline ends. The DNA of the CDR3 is TGCGCCAGCAGCCTCGGACAGATCGCAGATACGCAGTATTTT. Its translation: CASSLGQIADTQYF.

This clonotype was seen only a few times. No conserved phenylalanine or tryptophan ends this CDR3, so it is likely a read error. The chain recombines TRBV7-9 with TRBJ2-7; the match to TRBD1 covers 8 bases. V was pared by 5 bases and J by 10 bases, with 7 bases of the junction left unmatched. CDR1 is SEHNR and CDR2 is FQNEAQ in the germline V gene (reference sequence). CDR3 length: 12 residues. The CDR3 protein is CASSPSGQGQYS. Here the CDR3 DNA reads TGTGCCAGCAGCCCTAGTGGACAGGGACAGTACTCC.

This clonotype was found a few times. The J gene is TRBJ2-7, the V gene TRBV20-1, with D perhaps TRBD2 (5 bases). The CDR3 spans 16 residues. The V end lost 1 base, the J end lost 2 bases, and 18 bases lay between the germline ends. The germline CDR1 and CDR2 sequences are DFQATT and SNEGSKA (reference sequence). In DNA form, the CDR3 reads TGCAGTGCTAGAGGCCCAAGGGAACGGGATCCCTACGAGCAGTACTTC. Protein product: CSARGPRERDPYEQYF.

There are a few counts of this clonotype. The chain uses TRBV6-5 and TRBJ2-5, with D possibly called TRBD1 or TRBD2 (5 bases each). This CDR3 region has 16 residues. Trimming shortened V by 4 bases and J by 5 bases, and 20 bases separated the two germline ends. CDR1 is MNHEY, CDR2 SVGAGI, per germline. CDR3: CASSSYTGSEGETQYF. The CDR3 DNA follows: TGTGCCAGCAGTTCATACACCGGGTCCGAGGGGGAGACCCAGTACTTC.

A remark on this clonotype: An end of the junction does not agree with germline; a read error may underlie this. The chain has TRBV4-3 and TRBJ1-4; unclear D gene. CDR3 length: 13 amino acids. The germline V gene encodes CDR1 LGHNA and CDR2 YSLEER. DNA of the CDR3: TGCGCCAGCAGCCAGGGATCTACGGGGAAACCGTTTTTT. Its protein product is CASSQGSTGKPFF.

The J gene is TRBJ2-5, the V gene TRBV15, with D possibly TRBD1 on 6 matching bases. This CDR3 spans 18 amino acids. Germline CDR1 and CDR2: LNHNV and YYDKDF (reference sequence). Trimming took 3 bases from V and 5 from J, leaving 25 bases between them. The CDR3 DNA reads TGTGCCACCAGCAGCTTCCCTGGGGACACCCTTCGGCCGGAGACCCAGTACTTC. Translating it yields CATSSFPGDTLRPETQYF.

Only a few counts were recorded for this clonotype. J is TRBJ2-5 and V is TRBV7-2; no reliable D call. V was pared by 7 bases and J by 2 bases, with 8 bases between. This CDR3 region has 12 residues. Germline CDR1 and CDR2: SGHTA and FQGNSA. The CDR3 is CASNGGQETQYF. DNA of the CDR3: TGTGCCAGCAACGGCGGTCAAGAGACCCAGTACTTC. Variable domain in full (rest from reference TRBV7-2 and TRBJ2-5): GAGVSQSPSNKVTEKGKDVELRCDPISGHTALYWYRQSLGQGLEFLIYFQGNSAPDKSGLPSDRFSAERTGGSVSTLTIQRTQQEDSAVYLCASNGGQETQYFGPGTRLLVL.

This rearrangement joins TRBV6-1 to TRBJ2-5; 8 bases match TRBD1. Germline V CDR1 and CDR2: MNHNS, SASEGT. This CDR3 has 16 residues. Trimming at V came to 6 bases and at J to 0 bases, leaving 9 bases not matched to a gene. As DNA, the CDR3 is TGTGCCAGCAGGGGAGACAGGGGCCCCCACCAAGAGACCCAGTACTTC. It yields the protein CASRGDRGPHQETQYF.

The CDR3 loop is CASGLVDGGTERGISYEQYF. The CDR3, as DNA: TGTGCTAGTGGTTTGGTAGATGGGGGTACTGAGCGGGGAATTTCCTACGAGCAGTACTTC. V usage is TRBV12-5 and J usage is TRBJ2-7; TRBD2 matches 7 bases. This CDR3 comprises 20 residues. Germline CDR1 reads LGHNT; CDR2 reads FRNRAP. V trimming: 0 bases; J trimming: 1 base; junction bases outside the gene matches: 18.